This is a list of T cell receptor beta chains from one sample in a study of shared clonotypes between healthy human individuals. Generated by immunoSEQ multiplex PCR, the TCRdb table keeps only in-frame clones and is missing some. The sample yields approximately 2.1 million clones, more than 80% seen once. The specimen was naive CD4+ T cells from PBMCs. Source of these receptors: a man aged 18 to 29 in good health. Some clones in this sample may be carry-over from other donors' samples. The CDR3 runs from the conserved cysteine through the conserved F or W. A D gene is named only where the DNA matches it firmly. Clone size is given for some rows only: seen once, a few or many times, or a class if the clone is expanded.

cdr3_length j_call clone_size d_call v_call cdr3_nt cdr3_aa
13 TRBJ2-2 NA NA TRBV25-1 TGTGCCAGCAGGACCACCCACACCGGGGAGCTGTTTTTT CASRTTHTGELFF
13 TRBJ2-7 NA NA TRBV6-1 TGTGCCACCCGGACGTCGCAGTACTACGAGCAGTACTTC CATRTSQYYEQYF
15 TRBJ2-2 NA TRBD2 TRBV28 TGTGCCAGCAGTGGCGGGAGGGCCGGCACCGGGGAGCTGTTTTTT CASSGGRAGTGELFF
16 TRBJ2-1 once TRBD1 TRBV6-1 TGTGCCAGCAGTGAAGCCGTAGGGGGCGTCTACAATGAGCAGTTCTTC CASSEAVGGVYNEQFF
15 TRBJ1-1 NA TRBD1 TRBV7-8 TGTGCCAGCACCCCACAGGGGGCGACGAACACTGAAGCTTTCTTT CASTPQGATNTEAFF
15 TRBJ2-1 NA TRBD2 TRBV5-1 TGCGCCAGCAGCTTGGTAGCGGGAGCCGACAATGAGCAGTTCTTC CASSLVAGADNEQFF
10 TRBJ2-7 NA NA TRBV28 TGTGCCAGCAGGGAAATGAGTCGGTACTTC CASREMSRYF
15 TRBJ2-3 NA NA TRBV28 TGTGCCAGCAGTTTCGGCAGGGCCCTCGCAAGGACGCAGTATTTT CASSFGRALARTQYF
15 TRBJ1-5 NA NA TRBV6-1 TGTGCCAGCAGTGAACTTGGGTGGGGCAATCAGCCCCAGCATTTT CASSELGWGNQPQHF
17 TRBJ2-1 once TRBD2 TRBV4-2 TGTGCCAGCAGCGCGAGACTAGCGGGACGCTCCTACAATGAGCAGTTCTTC CASSARLAGRSYNEQFF
16 TRBJ2-2 NA TRBD2 TRBV4-3 TGCGCCAGCAGCCTCGGACTAGCGGGAGCGTCCGGGGAGCTGTTTTTT CASSLGLAGASGELFF
19 TRBJ2-3 NA NA TRBV5-6 TGTGCCAGCAGCTTGGAGGCCTCCAAAGGCGCTTCTAGCACAGATACGCAGTATTTT CASSLEASKGASSTDTQYF
15 TRBJ2-7 NA TRBD2 TRBV6-5 TGTGCCAGCAGTTATAGGACTAGCGGCTCCTACGAGCAGTACTTC CASSYRTSGSYEQYF
15 TRBJ1-1 NA NA TRBV19 TGTGCCAGTAGCCCTCAGGTCAGGGTCGGGACTGAAGCTTTCTTT CASSPQVRVGTEAFF
13 TRBJ2-7 NA NA TRBV28 TGTGCCAGCAGTGATCTGGGACCCTACGAGCAGTACTTC CASSDLGPYEQYF
13 TRBJ1-1 NA NA TRBV19 TGTGCCAGTCGGACCCAACTGAACACTGAAGCTTTCTTT CASRTQLNTEAFF